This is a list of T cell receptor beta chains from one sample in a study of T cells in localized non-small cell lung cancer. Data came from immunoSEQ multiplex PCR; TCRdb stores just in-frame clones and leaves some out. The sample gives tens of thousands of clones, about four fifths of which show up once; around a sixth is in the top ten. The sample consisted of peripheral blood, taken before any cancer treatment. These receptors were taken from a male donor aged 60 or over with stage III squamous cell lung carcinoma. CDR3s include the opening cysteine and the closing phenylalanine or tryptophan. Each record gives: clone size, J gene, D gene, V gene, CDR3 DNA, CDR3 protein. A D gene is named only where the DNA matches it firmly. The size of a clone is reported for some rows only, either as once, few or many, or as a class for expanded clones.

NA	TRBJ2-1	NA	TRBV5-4	TGTGCCAGCAGCCTCAAGGGGTCTTACAATGAGCAGTTCTTC	CASSLKGSYNEQFF
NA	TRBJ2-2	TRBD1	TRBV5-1	TGCGCCAGCAGGGTTGAGACAGGGTTCGGCGGGGAGCTGTTTTTT	CASRVETGFGGELFF
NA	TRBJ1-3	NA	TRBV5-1	TGCGCCAGCAGCTTGGGGGACCCAGGGAGCTCTGGAAACACCATATATTTT	CASSLGDPGSSGNTIYF
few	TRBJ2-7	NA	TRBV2	TGTGCCAGCAGTGAACAACAGGCCCGCTACGAGCAGTACTTC	CASSEQQARYEQYF
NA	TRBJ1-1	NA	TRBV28	TGTGCCAGCAGTTTAGATGTAGACAGGTTTTTTCCGAAAGCTTTCTTT	CASSLDVDRFFPKAFF
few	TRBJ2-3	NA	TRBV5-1	TGCGCCAGCAGCCTGGGGACCGGCACAGATACGCAGTATTTT	CASSLGTGTDTQYF
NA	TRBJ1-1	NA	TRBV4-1	TGCGCCAGCAGCCATCTTAGAGGAGGCGGGAACACTGAAGCTTTCTTT	CASSHLRGGGNTEAFF
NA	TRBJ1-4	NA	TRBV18	TGTGCCAGCTCACCACCGGCCGTGGAAAAACTGTTTTTT	CASSPPAVEKLFF
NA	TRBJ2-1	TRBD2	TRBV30	TGTGCCTGGAGTGTGGGGGCGGGAGGGCCCTTCAATGAGCAGTTCTTC	CAWSVGAGGPFNEQFF
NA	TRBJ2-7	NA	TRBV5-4	TGTGCCAGCAGCCCGACCGGCTACGAGCAGTACTTC	CASSPTGYEQYF
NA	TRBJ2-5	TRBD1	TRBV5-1	TGCGCCAGCGGCGGACAGGGGATAGGCTCAGAGACCCAGTACTTC	CASGGQGIGSETQYF
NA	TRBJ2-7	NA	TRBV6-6	TGTGCCAGCAGTTATCGGGACGGCTCCTACGAGCAGTACTTC	CASSYRDGSYEQYF
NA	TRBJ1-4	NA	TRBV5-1	TGCGCCAGCAGCAACTCAGGGGCGGATGAAAAACTGTTTTTT	CASSNSGADEKLFF
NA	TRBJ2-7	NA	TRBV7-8	TGTGCCAGCAGCTTAGTTGCATCGGCGTTCTCCTACGAGCAGTACTTC	CASSLVASAFSYEQYF
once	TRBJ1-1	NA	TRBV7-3	TGTGCCAGCAGCCTTAATAAGGGTCGGAACACTGAAGCTTTCTTT	CASSLNKGRNTEAFF
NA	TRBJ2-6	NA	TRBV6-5	TGTGCCAGCAGCCCCGACAGGTCCGGGGCCAACGTCCTGACTTTC	CASSPDRSGANVLTF
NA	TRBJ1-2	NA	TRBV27	TGTGCCAGCAGTCCCTGGGGGGGAACGGGCTACACCTTC	CASSPWGGTGYTF
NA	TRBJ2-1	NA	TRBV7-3	TGTGCCAGCAGCTTAAACGGGGGCGCCTATGAGGATGAGCAGTTCTTC	CASSLNGGAYEDEQFF
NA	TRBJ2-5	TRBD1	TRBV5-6	TGTGCCAGCAGCCAGCGGACAGGGGATCAAGAGACCCAGTACTTC	CASSQRTGDQETQYF
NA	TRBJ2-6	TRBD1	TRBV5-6	TGTGCCAGCAGCAGAAACAGGGGTACTGGGGCCAACGTCCTGACTTTC	CASSRNRGTGANVLTF
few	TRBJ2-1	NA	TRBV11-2	TGTGCCAGCAGCCTCGGTACAGGGTACAATGAGCAGTTCTTC	CASSLGTGYNEQFF
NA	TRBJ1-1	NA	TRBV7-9	TGTGCCAGCAGCTTAGGAAGGAACACTGAAGCTTTCTTT	CASSLGRNTEAFF
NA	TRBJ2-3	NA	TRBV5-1	TGCGCCAGCAGCTTCAGCACAGATACGCAGTATTTT	CASSFSTDTQYF
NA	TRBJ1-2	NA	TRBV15	TGTGCCACCAGCAACCGGGTCTCCGGAGAAGGCTACACCTTC	CATSNRVSGEGYTF
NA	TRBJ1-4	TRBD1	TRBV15	TGTGCCACCAGCAGAGATTTTTCAGGGGGCGGTGAAAAACTGTTTTTT	CATSRDFSGGGEKLFF
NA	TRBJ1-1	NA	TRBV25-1	TGTGCCAGCCTTCCGAGGGGCTTGAACACTGAAGCTTTCTTT	CASLPRGLNTEAFF
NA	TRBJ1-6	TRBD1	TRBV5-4	TGTGCCAGCAGGTCCGGGACAGGGCTCTCCTATAATTCACCCCTCCACTTT	CASRSGTGLSYNSPLHF
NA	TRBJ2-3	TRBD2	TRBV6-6	TGTGCCAGCCGAGTAGCGGGAAGCACAGATACGCAGTATTTT	CASRVAGSTDTQYF
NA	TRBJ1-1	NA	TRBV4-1	TGCGCCAGCAGCCGAGAAGCCTCCGTTAACACTGAAGCTTTCTTT	CASSREASVNTEAFF
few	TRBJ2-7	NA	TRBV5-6	TGTGCCAGCAGCTTAAACCGACGGGGACCTTCCTACGAGCAGTACTTC	CASSLNRRGPSYEQYF
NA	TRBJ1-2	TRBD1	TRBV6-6	TGTGCCAGCAGAGACACAGGGGCAGGGGGCTACACCTTC	CASRDTGAGGYTF
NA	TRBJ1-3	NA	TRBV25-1	TGTGCCAGCACAGGGTATGGAAACACCATATATTTT	CASTGYGNTIYF
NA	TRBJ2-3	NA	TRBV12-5	TGTGCTAGTGGTTTGGGGCACGACAGCACAGATACGCAGTATTTT	CASGLGHDSTDTQYF
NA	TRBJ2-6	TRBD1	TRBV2	TGTGCTACGTACGGACAGGGCTTATCTGGGGCCAACGTCCTGACTTTC	CATYGQGLSGANVLTF
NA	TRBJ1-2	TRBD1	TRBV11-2	TGTGCCAGCAGCACCACGACAGGGACTAGAGGCTACACCTTC	CASSTTTGTRGYTF
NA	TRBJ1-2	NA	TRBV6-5	TGTGCCAGCAGTCTGAACGGGGGGCAGACTTCTGGCTACACCTTC	CASSLNGGQTSGYTF
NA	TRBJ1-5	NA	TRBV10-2	TGCGCCAGCAGTGGTTCAGGGCAACAGCCCCAGCATTTT	CASSGSGQQPQHF
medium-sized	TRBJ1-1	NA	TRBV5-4	TGTGCCAGCAGCCCCCAGCGAGGGATGAACACTGAAGCTTTCTTT	CASSPQRGMNTEAFF
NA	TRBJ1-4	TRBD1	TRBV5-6	TGTGCCAGCAGCGGGGGGACAGGCCTTAGTGAAAAACTGTTTTTT	CASSGGTGLSEKLFF
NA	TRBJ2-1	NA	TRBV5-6	TGTGCCAGCAGCTTGGGGGAGTACAATGAGCAGTTCTTC	CASSLGEYNEQFF
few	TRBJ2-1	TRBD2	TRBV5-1	TGCGCCAGCAGCTTGGGGGGACTAGCGGGGAACAATGAGCAGTTCTTC	CASSLGGLAGNNEQFF
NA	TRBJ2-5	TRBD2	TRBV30	TGTGCCGCCAGAGCGGGAGTAGAGACCCAGTACTTC	CAARAGVETQYF
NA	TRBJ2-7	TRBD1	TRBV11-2	TGTGCCAGCAGCCCGGGACAGGGGGCTCGTGAGCAGTACTTC	CASSPGQGAREQYF
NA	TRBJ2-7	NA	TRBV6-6	TGTGCCAGCAGTTACTCCAGTCAGGGCAGTGTCTACGAGCAGTACTTC	CASSYSSQGSVYEQYF
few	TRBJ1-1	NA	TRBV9	TGTGCCAGCAGCGTAGGGCAGATGAACACTGAAGCTTTCTTT	CASSVGQMNTEAFF
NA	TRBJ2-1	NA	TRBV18	TGTGCCAGCTCACTCTTGGGGCGCGGCGACTACAATGAGCAGTTCTTC	CASSLLGRGDYNEQFF
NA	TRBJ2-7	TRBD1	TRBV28	TGTGCCAGCATCGGCGGGACAGGGGGGCTCGGCGAGCAGTACTTC	CASIGGTGGLGEQYF
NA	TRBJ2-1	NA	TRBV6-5	TGTGCCACCAACTCCCGAGGGGCTAGTAGGGATGAGCAGTTCTTC	CATNSRGASRDEQFF
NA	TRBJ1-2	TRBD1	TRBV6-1	TGTGCCAGCAGTGAAGCCGGGACAGGGTCTATCTATGGCTACACCTTC	CASSEAGTGSIYGYTF
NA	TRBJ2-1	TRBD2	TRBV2	TGTGCCAGCAGGCCTAGACTAGCCGCGGGCGATGAGCAGTTCTTC	CASRPRLAAGDEQFF
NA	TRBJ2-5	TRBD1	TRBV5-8	TGTGCCAGCAGCTTGTGGGACAGGGTGGTAGTTGAGACCCAGTACTTC	CASSLWDRVVVETQYF
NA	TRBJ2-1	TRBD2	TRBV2	TGTGCCAGCAGCGATGGGACTAGCTACAATGAGCAGTTCTTC	CASSDGTSYNEQFF
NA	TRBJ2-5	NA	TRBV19	TGTGCCAGTAGTATATGGGGAGAAGAGACCCAGTACTTC	CASSIWGEETQYF
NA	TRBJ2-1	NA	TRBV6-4	TGTGCCAGCAGGGACGGGTACAATGAGCAGTTCTTC	CASRDGYNEQFF